This passage covers 18 T cell receptor beta chains from one sample sequenced in a study of control samples from healthy donors and cancer patients. The table came from immunoSEQ multiplex PCR; TCRdb's copy has only in-frame clones and leaves some out. The table shows about 130,000 clones, with roughly 91% occurring only once. The material sequenced was PBMCs. These receptors came from a man in his forties or fifties with head and neck cancer.

This chain connects TRBV5-1 to TRBJ2-7; TRBD2 agrees at 11 bases. Per germline, CDR1 SGHRS and CDR2 YFSETQ. This CDR3 is 15 amino acids long. Trimming took 2 bases from V and 6 from J; bases not matched to a gene: 7. CDR3 bases: TGCGCCAGCAGCTTCTTAGCGGGGGGGCCGGGCGAGCAGTACTTC. Its translation is CASSFLAGGPGEQYF.

This clone appeared a single time. V and J are TRBV7-9 and TRBJ2-3, with TRBD1 matching 7 bases. The length of the CDR3 is 14 residues. Germline V gives CDR1 SEHNR, CDR2 FQNEAQ (reference sequence). The junction had 8 bases not matched to a gene; V was cut back by 7 bases and J by 4 bases. CDR3 coding DNA: TGTGCCAGCACCAAAGACAGGGCCTCAGATACGCAGTATTTT. The encoded protein is CASTKDRASDTQYF.

V is TRBV5-1 and J is TRBJ1-2; 7 bases map to TRBD1. Germline loops: CDR1 SGHRS, CDR2 YFSETQ. J gave up 5 bases and V 2 bases, and 12 bases lay outside the gene matches. The CDR3 runs to 16 residues. DNA of the CDR3: TGCGCCAGCAGCTTACTTATCACAGGGGATAAGTATGGCTACACCTTC. It codes for CASSLLITGDKYGYTF.

This clone was found once. CDR3 loop: CASSLLGQENSPLHF. CDR3 nucleotide sequence: TGCGCCAGCAGTTTATTGGGACAGGAAAATTCACCCCTCCACTTT. The rearrangement joins TRBV5-1 to TRBJ1-6; 8 bases match TRBD1. With 5 bases clipped from V and 7 bases from J, the junction kept 8 bases outside the gene matches. Germline lookup yields CDR1 SGHRS and CDR2 YFSETQ. CDR3 size: 15 residues.

V usage is TRBV4-3 and J usage is TRBJ1-2, with 8 bases that match TRBD1. Trimming at V came to 4 bases and at J to 0 bases, leaving 7 bases not matched to a gene. This CDR3 region has 16 residues. Germline assignment: CDR1 LGHNA and CDR2 YSLEER. This chain's CDR3 is CASSPAGGWANYGYTF. Here the CDR3 DNA reads TGCGCCAGCAGCCCGGCAGGGGGCTGGGCTAACTATGGCTACACCTTC.

The V call is TRBV4-1, the J call TRBJ2-7; D tentatively reads TRBD1 or TRBD2 (5 bases each). V was pared by 4 bases and J by 2 bases, with 12 bases between. CDR3 length equals 14 residues. Looked up from germline, CDR1 is MGHRA and CDR2 is YSYEKL. DNA of the CDR3: TGCGCCAGCAGCCCACGGCTGGGGGCCTACGAGCAGTACTTC. Amino acid sequence: CASSPRLGAYEQYF.

The chain uses TRBV6-5 and TRBJ1-1, with 8 bases identical to TRBD1. CDR3 length: 15 residues. Trimming cost V 0 bases and J 3 bases; bases outside gene matches: 3. CDR1 MNHEY and CDR2 SVGAGI come from the germline V gene. CDR3 coding DNA: TGTGCCAGCAGTTACTCCGGGACAGGACACACTGAAGCTTTCTTT. It specifies CASSYSGTGHTEAFF.

The chain links TRBV7-2 to TRBJ2-3, with 9 positions matching TRBD2. This CDR3 has 18 residues. Germline CDR1 reads SGHTA; CDR2 reads FQGNSA. The V segment lost 0 bases and the J segment 5 bases; nucleotides outside the gene matches: 12. CDR3 sequence (DNA): TGTGCCAGCAGCTTAGCCCTGCGGGGGGGCATTCCTAGAGATACGCAGTATTTT. This translates into CASSLALRGGIPRDTQYF.

J is TRBJ1-6 and V is TRBV5-6; no firm D call. V was trimmed by 1 base and J by 2 bases, leaving 7 bases between them. This CDR3 spans 15 amino acids. From germline, CDR1 is SGHDT and CDR2 YYEEEE. In nucleotides, the CDR3 is TGTGCCAGCAGCTTGAAGGCGGCCTATAATTCACCCCTCCACTTT. It translates to CASSLKAAYNSPLHF.

The V and J genes are TRBV4-3 and TRBJ2-2, with 9 bases aligning to TRBD2. The CDR3 spans 19 residues. After removal of 0 bases from V and 4 bases from J, the junction contained 12 bases not matched to a gene. CDR1 and CDR2 from the germline V gene are LGHNA and YSLEER. The CDR3 loop is CASSQDDWRRGGPTGELFF. The CDR3, as DNA: TGCGCCAGCAGCCAAGATGACTGGCGGCGGGGGGGCCCCACCGGGGAGCTGTTTTTT.

This clone occurred once. The chain is built from TRBV11-1 and TRBJ2-7; D is ambiguous. Germline V gene data show CDR1 as SGHAT and CDR2 as FQDESV (reference sequence). Trimming took 1 base from V and 3 from J, leaving 4 bases between them. The CDR3 totals 12 residues. DNA of the CDR3: TGTGCCAGCAGCTTAGATATCTACGAGCAGTACTTC. It yields the protein CASSLDIYEQYF.

This chain connects TRBV4-2 to TRBJ1-3; possible D gene TRBD1, 5 bases. Trimming removed 0 bases at V and 0 bases at J, with 12 bases between. The germline V gene has CDR1 LGHNA and CDR2 YNFKEQ. This CDR3 is 17 amino acids long. The CDR3, as DNA: TGTGCCAGCAGCCAAGAGAGTGGGGCCTACTCTGGAAACACCATATATTTT. It is translated as CASSQESGAYSGNTIYF.

The genes are TRBV19 and TRBJ2-3, with D tentatively TRBD1 or TRBD2 (5 bases each). CDR1 and CDR2 from the germline V gene are LNHDA and SQIVND (reference sequence). This CDR3 is built from 14 residues. V lost 7 bases, J lost 2 bases, and 13 bases lay in between. CDR3 sequence: CASKTREFTDTQYF. In DNA, the CDR3 is TGTGCCAGTAAGACCAGGGAGTTCACAGATACGCAGTATTTT.

The chain uses TRBV19 and TRBJ1-6, with D possibly being TRBD1 (6 bases). Germline CDR1 and CDR2: LNHDA and SQIVND (reference sequence). This CDR3 region has 17 residues. Trimming took 5 bases from V and 6 from J, leaving 20 bases between them. CDR3 loop: CASSPTRDTTRNSPLHF. The CDR3 DNA reads TGTGCCAGTAGTCCCACCCGGGACACTACCCGTAATTCACCCCTCCACTTT.

A note on this clone: No conserved phenylalanine or tryptophan ends this CDR3, so it is likely a read error. It is unclear where the CDR3 begins or ends on the DNA, so no DNA is shown, and the CDR3 is as TCRdb lists it. The J gene is TRBJ1-5, the V gene TRBV20-1. Germline lookup yields CDR1 DFQATT and CDR2 SNEGSKA (reference sequence). Including both end residues, the CDR3 is 11 amino acids long. The CDR3 loop reads CSASGTPGRRR.

The rearrangement uses TRBV19 and TRBJ2-3; D gene ambiguous. The CDR3 runs to 11 residues. The ends were cut back, 6 bases at V and 1 base at J, with 2 bases in the middle. Germline assignment: CDR1 LNHDA and CDR2 SQIVND (reference sequence). The CDR3 nucleotides are TGTGCCAGTAGCCGCACAGATACGCAGTATTTT. This gives the protein CASSRTDTQYF.

This clone was counted between two and nine times. The chain links TRBV27 to TRBJ2-1, with TRBD1 identical over 10 bases. CDR3 length: 14 residues. Germline V gene data show CDR1 as MNHEY and CDR2 as SMNVEV (reference sequence). Trimming cost V 2 bases and J 15 bases; bases outside gene matches: 10. CDR3 coding DNA: TGTGCCAGCAGTTTAAGGGATGGGACAGGGGTTTTGTTCTTC. This encodes CASSLRDGTGVLFF.

Only one count was recorded for this clone. The rearrangement joins TRBV4-3 to TRBJ2-3; unclear D gene. Looked up from germline, CDR1 is LGHNA and CDR2 is YSLEER. The CDR3 runs to 17 residues. The ends were cut back, 0 bases at V and 0 bases at J, with 13 bases in the middle. CDR3 in DNA: TGCGCCAGCAGCCAAGATTTGCCCAGCTTGAGCACAGATACGCAGTATTTT. Amino acids: CASSQDLPSLSTDTQYF.